The 5 T cell receptor beta chains below all came from one sample that was sequenced in a study of T cells after yellow fever vaccination. TCRdb reprocessed the 5' RACE reads via MiXCR and lists one record per CDR3 protein. The profile shows hundreds of thousands of distinct CDR3 sequences, less than 4.5% of them singletons. The sample consisted of PBMCs, taken on the day of the yellow fever booster vaccination. The receptors shown here come from a young man who received the YFV17D yellow fever vaccine.

V gene TRBV5-1 combines with J gene TRBJ1-1, with 8 bases matching TRBD1. V shed 4 bases, J shed 0 bases, and the junction held 5 bases outside the gene matches. The germline CDR1 and CDR2 sequences are SGHRS and YFSETQ. This CDR3 region has 15 residues. The CDR3 DNA sequence: TGCGCCAGCAGCCCTAGACAGGGGATGAACACTGAAGCTTTCTTT. Translation gives CASSPRQGMNTEAFF.

Many counts were recorded for this clonotype. The chain uses TRBV20-1 and TRBJ2-6; D uncertain. The CDR3 has 13 amino acids. V was clipped by 6 bases and J by 1 base, with 7 bases between them. Germline CDR1 and CDR2: DFQATT and SNEGSKA (reference sequence). CDR3 sequence: CSAERSGANVLTF. The CDR3 DNA is TGCAGTGCCGAAAGATCTGGGGCCAACGTCCTGACTTTC.

The table lists this clonotype with many counts. The rearrangement links TRBV18 to TRBJ2-7; D is tentatively TRBD1 or TRBD2 (5 bases each). V lost 6 bases and J lost 7, with 22 bases in between. This CDR3 region has 15 residues. CDR1 is KGHSH, CDR2 LQKENI, per germline. CDR3 DNA: TGTGCCAGCTCTAACCCCCCGGGACGCCCCGGGGAGCAGTACTTC. Translated: CASSNPPGRPGEQYF.

In this sample, this clonotype turned up many times. V gene TRBV12-3 or TRBV12-4 combines with J gene TRBJ1-5; no clear D. V was clipped by 1 base and J by 3 bases, with 10 bases between them. The CDR3 is 15 residues long. The CDR3 bases are TGTGCCAGCAGTTTAGGTGCTCAGTTCAATCAGCCCCAGCATTTT. Protein: CASSLGAQFNQPQHF.

For this clonotype: A clone one base away is much larger, so this may be a read error. The chain links TRBV7-3 to TRBJ2-3; D remains ambiguous. The germline V gene has CDR1 SGHTA and CDR2 FQGTGA. The CDR3 sequence is 14 residues long. Trimming removed 5 bases at V and 4 bases at J, with 13 bases between. CDR3 sequence: CASSQHPGADTQYF. For the CDR3, the DNA is TGTGCCAGCAGCCAACATCCGGGCGCAGATACGCAGTATTTT. Complete variable domain (other parts from reference TRBV7-3 and TRBJ2-3): GAGVSQTPSNKVTEKGKYVELRCDPISGHTALYWYRQSLGQGPEFLIYFQGTGAADDSGLPNDRFFAVRPEGSVSTLKIQRTERGDSAVYLCASSQHPGADTQYFGPGTRLTVL.